The rows below give T cell receptor beta chains drawn from one sample of a study of shared clonotypes between healthy human individuals. The method was immunoSEQ multiplex PCR; TCRdb's version includes in-frame clones alone and lacks a portion of them. The data show 800,000 to 950,000 clones, with roughly 96% seen just once and over 0.2% held by the top ten. Sequenced material: naive CD8+ T cells sorted from blood. The receptors derive from a man aged 25-45 years in good health. CDR3s include the opening cysteine and the closing phenylalanine or tryptophan. Each record gives: V gene, J gene, CDR3 protein.

v_gene: TRBV6-5; j_gene: TRBJ2-2; CDR3aa: CASSLDRTNTGELFF
v_gene: TRBV19; j_gene: TRBJ2-1; CDR3aa: CASSVRAGGNEQFF
v_gene: TRBV14; j_gene: TRBJ2-3; CDR3aa: CASSQVLGGALLDTQYF
v_gene: TRBV7-8; j_gene: TRBJ2-5; CDR3aa: CASSPRTSGETQYF
v_gene: TRBV7-9; j_gene: TRBJ2-3; CDR3aa: CASSPTDTDTQYF
v_gene: TRBV5-1; j_gene: TRBJ2-1; CDR3aa: CASSGRQGALAGDFYEQFF
v_gene: TRBV28; j_gene: TRBJ1-5; CDR3aa: CASSLRGGASRASQHF
v_gene: TRBV5-1; j_gene: TRBJ2-3; CDR3aa: CASSLLPSGTDTQYF
v_gene: TRBV13; j_gene: TRBJ1-2; CDR3aa: CASSGPLLTF
v_gene: TRBV14; j_gene: TRBJ1-1; CDR3aa: CASSQDRRGHKGAFF
v_gene: TRBV6-5; j_gene: TRBJ2-7; CDR3aa: CASSYSGGTYEQYF
v_gene: TRBV10-3; j_gene: TRBJ2-2; CDR3aa: CAISEDSYTGELFF
v_gene: TRBV6-5; j_gene: TRBJ2-1; CDR3aa: CASSSTSGYTNEQFF
v_gene: TRBV29-1; j_gene: TRBJ1-2; CDR3aa: CSVGRDRSPHYGYTF
v_gene: TRBV5-6; j_gene: TRBJ2-7; CDR3aa: CASSGDRVYEQYF
v_gene: TRBV14; j_gene: TRBJ2-2; CDR3aa: CASSQVVTSGDTGELFF
v_gene: TRBV13; j_gene: TRBJ1-2; CDR3aa: CASSFRGPNYGYTF
v_gene: TRBV9; j_gene: TRBJ2-1; CDR3aa: CASSASSIGSYNEQFF
v_gene: TRBV4-1; j_gene: TRBJ2-3; CDR3aa: CASSHHAPRGLGSGTDTQYF
v_gene: TRBV6-1; j_gene: TRBJ2-7; CDR3aa: CASSEFIFYEQYF
v_gene: TRBV5-5; j_gene: TRBJ2-7; CDR3aa: CASSLGRILEQYF
v_gene: TRBV28; j_gene: TRBJ1-2; CDR3aa: CASHRGRGRNGYTF
v_gene: TRBV6-6; j_gene: TRBJ2-1; CDR3aa: CASSRTGGLENEQFF
v_gene: TRBV4-1; j_gene: TRBJ2-7; CDR3aa: CASSHRQGGEQYF
v_gene: TRBV7-3; j_gene: TRBJ2-1; CDR3aa: CASSYSGTGSYNEQFF
v_gene: TRBV19; j_gene: TRBJ1-1; CDR3aa: CASSSPPAFF
v_gene: TRBV28; j_gene: TRBJ2-7; CDR3aa: CASSWPLRGYEQYF
v_gene: TRBV4-1; j_gene: TRBJ1-5; CDR3aa: CASSQVLVGNQPQHF
v_gene: TRBV15; j_gene: TRBJ1-1; CDR3aa: CATSRPEYTEAFF
v_gene: TRBV10-3; j_gene: TRBJ1-3; CDR3aa: CAISESTGRSGNTIYF
v_gene: TRBV30; j_gene: TRBJ2-7; CDR3aa: CAWSMITGEQYF
v_gene: TRBV7-9; j_gene: TRBJ2-1; CDR3aa: CASSPSGTEGNEQFF
v_gene: TRBV25-1; j_gene: TRBJ2-1; CDR3aa: CASRPGGTSYNEQFF
v_gene: TRBV29-1; j_gene: TRBJ2-1; CDR3aa: CSVEFTHRPNEQFF
v_gene: TRBV10-3; j_gene: TRBJ2-5; CDR3aa: CAISESVLETQYF
v_gene: TRBV19; j_gene: TRBJ2-7; CDR3aa: CASSPRDTTFYEQYF
v_gene: TRBV27; j_gene: TRBJ1-4; CDR3aa: CASSLGRGKKLFF
v_gene: TRBV20-1; j_gene: TRBJ2-3; CDR3aa: CSARGTDTQYF
v_gene: TRBV4-3; j_gene: TRBJ2-1; CDR3aa: CASSPEGGGPYNEQFF
v_gene: TRBV27; j_gene: TRBJ2-7; CDR3aa: CASSLTSGYYEQYF
v_gene: TRBV7-2; j_gene: TRBJ1-1; CDR3aa: CASSLKDARDTEAFF
v_gene: TRBV7-6; j_gene: TRBJ2-7; CDR3aa: CASSRGTGPYEQYF
v_gene: TRBV18; j_gene: TRBJ2-7; CDR3aa: CASSPGTASYEQYF
v_gene: TRBV27; j_gene: TRBJ1-5; CDR3aa: CASSGQYSNQPQHF
v_gene: TRBV9; j_gene: TRBJ2-5; CDR3aa: CASSLTLLTSYAETQYF
v_gene: TRBV29-1; j_gene: TRBJ1-2; CDR3aa: CSVEGGQVYGYTF
v_gene: TRBV12-5; j_gene: TRBJ2-7; CDR3aa: CASAPGGTSQDEQYF
v_gene: TRBV4-1; j_gene: TRBJ1-2; CDR3aa: CASSQGTANYGYTF
v_gene: TRBV9; j_gene: TRBJ2-1; CDR3aa: CASSGGPRAGGDEQFF
v_gene: TRBV6-1; j_gene: TRBJ2-1; CDR3aa: CASSASRGGADPYNEQFF
v_gene: TRBV7-9; j_gene: TRBJ2-5; CDR3aa: CASSLARVGLADEETQYF